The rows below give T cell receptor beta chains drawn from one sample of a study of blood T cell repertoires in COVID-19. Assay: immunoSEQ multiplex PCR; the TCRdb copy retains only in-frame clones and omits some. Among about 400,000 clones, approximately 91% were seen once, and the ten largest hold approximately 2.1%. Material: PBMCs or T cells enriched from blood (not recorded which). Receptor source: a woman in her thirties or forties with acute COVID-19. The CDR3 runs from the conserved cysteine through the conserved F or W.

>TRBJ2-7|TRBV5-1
CASSRTGGPYEQYF
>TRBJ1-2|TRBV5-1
CASSLAPGEGNYGYTF
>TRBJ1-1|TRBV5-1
CASSFLGQAMNTEAFF
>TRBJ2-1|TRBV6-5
CASIAGNEQFF
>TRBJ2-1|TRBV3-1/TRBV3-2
CASSPSRDTYNEQFF
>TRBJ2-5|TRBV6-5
CASSTEETQYF
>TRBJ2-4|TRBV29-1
CSVEDYSLAKNIQYF
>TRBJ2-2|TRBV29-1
CSVVGGDTGELFF
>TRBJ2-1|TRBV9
CASSFSNEQFF
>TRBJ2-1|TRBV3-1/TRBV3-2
CASSQAGGPIQNEQFF
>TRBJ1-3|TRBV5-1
CASSFGGSGNTIYF